This T cell receptor beta chain was identified during a study of blood T cell repertoires in COVID-19 (dated by TCRdb to the early 2020s). With regard to the full study: Samples covering the acute and convalescent phases of COVID-19 were provided by collaborators in the United States, Italy and Spain. Where available, HLA class I and class II types were taken from metadata supplied by the sample provider and were not determined by assay-based typing. A freely available public database, intended as a resource for researchers studying the immune response to SARS-CoV-2, is where the repertoires were released. The prospective study material was composed of cDNA or gDNA derived from T cells, B-cell-depleted T cells, or PBMCs. Deeply sampled blood TCRbeta repertoires from subjects exposed to, actively infected with, or recovered from COVID-19 were included in the dataset. A de-identified subject ID, COVID-19 status, age in years and sex were almost always included in the sample metadata. The samples were drawn from the first 160 participants of the ongoing ImmuneRACE study and from 1,200 or so subjects provided by 6 global collaborators.

The immunoSEQ Assay, a bias-controlled multiplex PCR, was used to amplify TCRbeta CDR3 regions from genomic DNA. As for how the authors treated the data: Nucleated cell counts per sample were estimated from amplification of reference gene primers within the assay. To quantify the absolute abundance of each unique TCRbeta CDR3 rearrangement, sequence reads were collapsed and filtered. For each sample, productive Simpson clonality was calculated as the square root of Simpson's diversity index over productive rearrangements. Drawn from immuneACCESS, this table holds only the in-frame rearrangements with V and J called that TCRdb kept. Clones are partly lost; checked studies trace under half to an unresolved V gene and leave the rest unexplained. That table gives V, J and clone size, and the DNA gave D and trimming. In this sample the table shows about 100,000 clones, 88% of which occur a single time. 6.5% to 7% of the sample comes from the top ten.

What the research found in general, with its limitations: How much clinical and demographic metadata was included differed by source and by participant, and the metadata was provided uncurated.

Collaborating institutions collected whole blood in K2EDTA tubes following their own protocols. Collaborator samples were shipped for TCRbeta analysis as frozen whole blood, isolated PBMCs, or DNA extracted from either sample type. Remarks on this clone: The specificity of this receptor is unknown. No base qualities exist here, and no much larger clone lies one base off it.

The germline V gene gives CDR1 as KGHSH and CDR2 as LQKENI. Taken from cysteine to phenylalanine, the CDR3 has 14 residues. The only DNA kept is the CDR3, 42 bases in frame from the first base. The V and J ends are trimmed by 0 bases and 8 bases, leaving 10 bases between them. The sequence is built from TRBV18 and TRBJ1-4, with TRBD1 perhaps the D gene, on 5 matching bases. This clonotype originated in a man in his fifties or sixties with active or convalescent COVID-19. Sequencing input: peripheral blood. The CDR3 protein sequence reads: CASSPPGGSEKLFF. The nucleotide sequence is TGTGCCAGCTCACCACCGGGGGGATCAGAAAAACTGTTTTTT.